These T cell receptor beta chains were read from a single sample in a study of shared T cell receptors in the human thymus. TCRdb's table, derived via immunoSEQ multiplex PCR, lists solely in-frame clones and lacks some. The sample holds more than 550,000 clones, 70% to 90% seen once. The data were also submitted as part of a second study, on human thymus T cells.

Specimen: thymocytes. Receptor source: a girl in the first two years of life with a congenital heart defect. The CDR3 runs from the conserved cysteine through the conserved F or W. Fields, in order: clone size, J gene, V gene, D gene, CDR3 protein, CDR3 DNA. The D gene is left open where the match is weak. The size entry is marked missing in some rows and otherwise reads once, few, many or a size class.

clone_size: -; j_call: TRBJ1-1; v_call: TRBV7-9; d_call: TRBD1; cdr3_aa: CASIELRGRMSVAFF; cdr3_nt: TGTGCCAGCATCGAACTCAGGGGGCGCATGTCGGTCGCTTTCTTT
clone_size: few; j_call: TRBJ1-6; v_call: TRBV4-3; d_call: -; cdr3_aa: CASSRSRNSPLHF; cdr3_nt: TGCGCCAGCAGCCGATCGAGAAATTCACCCCTCCACTTT
clone_size: -; j_call: TRBJ2-3; v_call: TRBV4-1; d_call: TRBD2; cdr3_aa: CASSQERAQETSGGAVTQYF; cdr3_nt: TGCGCCAGCAGCCAAGAAAGGGCCCAGGAGACTAGCGGGGGGGCGGTTACGCAGTATTTT
clone_size: -; j_call: TRBJ1-2; v_call: TRBV19; d_call: TRBD1; cdr3_aa: CASTPPGTGAGGYTF; cdr3_nt: TGTGCCAGTACTCCTCCGGGGACAGGCGCGGGTGGCTACACCTTC
clone_size: -; j_call: TRBJ1-2; v_call: TRBV6-4; d_call: -; cdr3_aa: CASSDPGGVKGRNGYTF; cdr3_nt: TGTGCCAGCAGTGACCCAGGAGGGGTCAAGGGTAGAAATGGCTACACCTTC
clone_size: -; j_call: TRBJ2-1; v_call: TRBV11-3; d_call: TRBD2; cdr3_aa: CASSPGLAGGKQFF; cdr3_nt: TGTGCCAGCAGCCCGGGACTAGCGGGGGGAAAGCAGTTCTTC
clone_size: -; j_call: TRBJ2-7; v_call: TRBV4-3; d_call: -; cdr3_aa: CASSPKGQGYEQYF; cdr3_nt: TGCGCCAGCAGCCCAAAAGGTCAGGGCTACGAGCAGTACTTC
clone_size: -; j_call: TRBJ1-6; v_call: TRBV9; d_call: -; cdr3_aa: CASSVDRGYNSPLHF; cdr3_nt: TGTGCCAGCAGCGTAGATAGGGGTTATAATTCACCCCTCCACTTT
clone_size: -; j_call: TRBJ2-2; v_call: TRBV10-3; d_call: TRBD2; cdr3_aa: CAISEPEHPGLAPNTGELFF; cdr3_nt: TGTGCCATCAGTGAGCCGGAACATCCGGGACTAGCCCCGAACACCGGGGAGCTGTTTTTT
clone_size: -; j_call: TRBJ2-7; v_call: TRBV11-1; d_call: TRBD1; cdr3_aa: CASSSTGTDYEQYF; cdr3_nt: TGTGCCAGCAGCTCCACCGGGACAGACTACGAGCAGTACTTC
clone_size: -; j_call: TRBJ1-2; v_call: TRBV21-1; d_call: -; cdr3_aa: CASSKREQGSSDYGYTF; cdr3_nt: TGTGCCAGCAGCAAACGAGAACAGGGGAGCTCCGACTATGGCTACACCTTC
clone_size: -; j_call: TRBJ1-2; v_call: TRBV15; d_call: -; cdr3_aa: CATRRPNRVDGYTF; cdr3_nt: TGTGCCACCAGGAGACCTAACAGGGTGGATGGCTACACCTTC
clone_size: -; j_call: TRBJ1-6; v_call: TRBV27; d_call: TRBD1; cdr3_aa: CASSLVPRGQGGDSPLHF; cdr3_nt: TGTGCCAGCAGTTTAGTCCCACGAGGACAGGGGGGGGATTCACCCCTCCACTTT
clone_size: -; j_call: TRBJ1-1; v_call: TRBV4-1; d_call: -; cdr3_aa: CASTHRLPGGNTEAFF; cdr3_nt: TGCGCCAGCACCCATAGGCTACCTGGCGGGAACACTGAAGCTTTCTTT
clone_size: once; j_call: TRBJ1-1; v_call: TRBV25-1; d_call: -; cdr3_aa: CASSELGQGVFF; cdr3_nt: TGTGCCAGCAGTGAGTTAGGGCAGGGTGTTTTCTTT
clone_size: -; j_call: TRBJ2-1; v_call: TRBV4-1; d_call: -; cdr3_aa: CASSQDLQQGLGEQFF; cdr3_nt: TGCGCCAGCAGCCAAGATTTGCAACAGGGTCTGGGTGAGCAGTTCTTC
clone_size: -; j_call: TRBJ2-3; v_call: TRBV6-1; d_call: -; cdr3_aa: CASSEAKGIHRSSTDTQYF; cdr3_nt: TGTGCCAGCAGTGAAGCGAAGGGGATACACCGATCTAGCACAGATACGCAGTATTTT
clone_size: -; j_call: TRBJ2-5; v_call: TRBV4-3; d_call: -; cdr3_aa: CASSQVGRAETQYF; cdr3_nt: TGCGCCAGCAGCCAAGTAGGCAGGGCAGAGACCCAGTACTTC
clone_size: -; j_call: TRBJ1-2; v_call: TRBV9; d_call: TRBD1; cdr3_aa: CASSAYLLQGAYGYTF; cdr3_nt: TGTGCCAGCAGCGCGTACCTTCTACAGGGGGCCTATGGCTACACCTTC
clone_size: -; j_call: TRBJ1-3; v_call: TRBV10-2; d_call: -; cdr3_aa: CASSLSRDTIYF; cdr3_nt: TGCGCCAGCAGCCTAAGTAGAGACACCATATATTTT
clone_size: -; j_call: TRBJ1-1; v_call: TRBV5-1; d_call: TRBD1; cdr3_aa: CASSFSSPVSRTGGEGSRVAFF; cdr3_nt: TGCGCCAGCAGCTTTTCGTCTCCCGTCTCCCGGACAGGGGGCGAGGGGAGTCGGGTCGCTTTCTTT
clone_size: -; j_call: TRBJ1-4; v_call: TRBV5-5; d_call: TRBD1; cdr3_aa: CASRAPSPGQGANEKLFF; cdr3_nt: TGTGCCAGTCGGGCTCCCTCCCCGGGGCAGGGGGCTAATGAAAAACTGTTTTTT
clone_size: -; j_call: TRBJ2-5; v_call: TRBV5-1; d_call: TRBD2; cdr3_aa: CASSPSTGGGIQETQYF; cdr3_nt: TGCGCCAGCAGCCCCTCCACTGGGGGGGGTATACAAGAGACCCAGTACTTC
clone_size: -; j_call: TRBJ1-2; v_call: TRBV5-6; d_call: TRBD1; cdr3_aa: CASSHDRGLLGYTF; cdr3_nt: TGTGCCAGCAGCCATGACAGGGGGCTGCTTGGCTACACCTTC
clone_size: -; j_call: TRBJ1-1; v_call: TRBV6-1; d_call: TRBD1; cdr3_aa: CASSGTGQGGTEAFF; cdr3_nt: TGTGCCAGCTCCGGGACAGGGCAGGGGGGCACTGAAGCTTTCTTT
clone_size: few; j_call: TRBJ2-5; v_call: TRBV11-2; d_call: TRBD1; cdr3_aa: CASSLTTGNYQETQYF; cdr3_nt: TGTGCCAGCAGCCTAACGACAGGGAACTACCAAGAGACCCAGTACTTC
clone_size: -; j_call: TRBJ2-2; v_call: TRBV29-1; d_call: -; cdr3_aa: CSVEAVEGGELFF; cdr3_nt: TGCAGCGTTGAAGCGGTGGAGGGCGGGGAGCTGTTTTTT
clone_size: -; j_call: TRBJ2-5; v_call: TRBV4-1; d_call: TRBD2; cdr3_aa: CASSQGYPIAGGGQGETQYF; cdr3_nt: TGCGCCAGCAGCCAAGGGTACCCTATAGCGGGGGGCGGGCAAGGGGAGACCCAGTACTTC
clone_size: -; j_call: TRBJ1-1; v_call: TRBV4-1; d_call: -; cdr3_aa: CASSPFQGNTEAFF; cdr3_nt: TGCGCCAGCAGCCCCTTCCAGGGAAACACTGAAGCTTTCTTT
clone_size: -; j_call: TRBJ1-6; v_call: TRBV30; d_call: -; cdr3_aa: CAWSGWRGSHNSPLHF; cdr3_nt: TGTGCCTGGAGTGGTTGGAGGGGCTCCCATAATTCACCCCTCCACTTT
clone_size: -; j_call: TRBJ1-2; v_call: TRBV19; d_call: -; cdr3_aa: CASSAPGKDGYTF; cdr3_nt: TGTGCCAGTAGTGCACCCGGGAAAGATGGCTACACCTTC
clone_size: -; j_call: TRBJ2-1; v_call: TRBV5-1; d_call: TRBD1; cdr3_aa: CASSLDGTGLNNEQFF; cdr3_nt: TGCGCCAGCAGCTTGGATGGGACAGGGCTTAACAATGAGCAGTTCTTC
clone_size: -; j_call: TRBJ1-1; v_call: TRBV6-6; d_call: -; cdr3_aa: CASGSTLNPTEAFF; cdr3_nt: TGTGCCAGCGGCTCGACTCTGAACCCCACTGAAGCTTTCTTT
clone_size: -; j_call: TRBJ2-2; v_call: TRBV15; d_call: -; cdr3_aa: CATSRVEGASTGELFF; cdr3_nt: TGTGCCACCAGCAGAGTGGAGGGGGCAAGCACCGGGGAGCTGTTTTTT
clone_size: -; j_call: TRBJ1-2; v_call: TRBV7-9; d_call: -; cdr3_aa: CASSFIVWAGGYTF; cdr3_nt: TGTGCCAGCAGCTTCATCGTTTGGGCAGGTGGCTACACCTTC
clone_size: -; j_call: TRBJ2-1; v_call: TRBV19; d_call: TRBD2; cdr3_aa: CASSYRLLAGSYNEQFF; cdr3_nt: TGTGCCAGTAGCTACCGTCTACTAGCGGGTTCCTACAATGAGCAGTTCTTC
clone_size: -; j_call: TRBJ1-5; v_call: TRBV11-2; d_call: -; cdr3_aa: CASSLGDTTIYSNQPQHF; cdr3_nt: TGTGCCAGCAGCTTAGGTGACACAACCATTTATAGCAATCAGCCCCAGCATTTT
clone_size: few; j_call: TRBJ1-2; v_call: TRBV14; d_call: TRBD1; cdr3_aa: CASSSRRGPNYGYTF; cdr3_nt: TGTGCCAGCAGCTCACGTAGGGGGCCCAACTATGGCTACACCTTC
clone_size: -; j_call: TRBJ2-3; v_call: TRBV2; d_call: TRBD2; cdr3_aa: CASSDGRGGTDTQYF; cdr3_nt: TGTGCCAGCAGTGACGGGCGGGGGGGCACAGATACGCAGTATTTT
clone_size: few; j_call: TRBJ1-1; v_call: TRBV4-1; d_call: TRBD1; cdr3_aa: CASSQDMGGQDSSGF; cdr3_nt: TGCGCCAGCAGCCAAGATATGGGCGGACAGGACTCCTCCGGATTT
clone_size: -; j_call: TRBJ1-2; v_call: TRBV4-1; d_call: -; cdr3_aa: CASSRTGYDGYTF; cdr3_nt: TGCGCCAGCAGCCGAACAGGGTATGATGGCTACACCTTC
clone_size: -; j_call: TRBJ2-6; v_call: TRBV4-1; d_call: -; cdr3_aa: CASSQDQRFKYSGSSGANVLTF; cdr3_nt: TGCGCCAGCAGCCAAGATCAACGGTTCAAGTACAGTGGGAGCTCTGGGGCCAACGTCCTGACTTTC
clone_size: -; j_call: TRBJ1-5; v_call: TRBV27; d_call: -; cdr3_aa: CASSLYGQGGNQPQHF; cdr3_nt: TGTGCCAGCAGTTTATATGGGCAGGGTGGCAATCAGCCCCAGCATTTT
clone_size: -; j_call: TRBJ2-5; v_call: TRBV19; d_call: TRBD1; cdr3_aa: CASSLTGSTHQETQYF; cdr3_nt: TGTGCCAGTTCCTTGACAGGGAGCACACATCAAGAGACCCAGTACTTC
clone_size: few; j_call: TRBJ2-4; v_call: TRBV4-1; d_call: TRBD1; cdr3_aa: CASSTLLGGLNIQYF; cdr3_nt: TGCGCCAGCAGCACCCTCTTAGGGGGCTTAAACATTCAGTACTTC
clone_size: -; j_call: TRBJ1-1; v_call: TRBV29-1; d_call: -; cdr3_aa: CSVDLRAGNTEAFF; cdr3_nt: TGCAGCGTTGATCTTCGAGCAGGGAACACTGAAGCTTTCTTT
clone_size: -; j_call: TRBJ1-1; v_call: TRBV4-1; d_call: TRBD1; cdr3_aa: CASSQLPGTGNTEAFF; cdr3_nt: TGCGCCAGCAGCCAGTTACCCGGGACAGGGAACACTGAAGCTTTCTTT
clone_size: -; j_call: TRBJ2-2; v_call: TRBV9; d_call: TRBD1; cdr3_aa: CASSSDRADTGELFF; cdr3_nt: TGTGCCAGCAGCTCCGACAGGGCGGACACCGGGGAGCTGTTTTTT
clone_size: few; j_call: TRBJ1-1; v_call: TRBV30; d_call: -; cdr3_aa: CAWSGGDGMNTEAFF; cdr3_nt: TGTGCCTGGAGTGGGGGGGATGGAATGAACACTGAAGCTTTCTTT
clone_size: -; j_call: TRBJ1-2; v_call: TRBV7-6; d_call: -; cdr3_aa: CASSLTGSPLGYGYTF; cdr3_nt: TGTGCCAGCAGCTTGACAGGTTCCCCCTTAGGCTATGGCTACACCTTC